This T cell receptor beta chain was observed in a study of shared clonotypes between healthy human individuals. Trimming at V came to 8 bases and at J to 0 bases, leaving 5 bases not matched to a gene. The CDR3 is 14 residues long. Germline loops: CDR1 MDHEN, CDR2 SYDVKM. Produced via immunoSEQ multiplex PCR; TCRdb's table is partial and in-frame only. This sample carries 550,000 to 650,000 clones, approximately 96% of them seen once, and the ten largest clones take more than 0.085%. CD45RO-negative CD8 cells positively selected for CCR7 made up the naive population, which excluded terminally differentiated effector memory CD45RA+ cells.

This sequence joins TRBV28 and TRBJ1-1; 8 nucleotides line up with TRBD1. The sample was naive CD8+ T cells sorted from blood. The clonotype originates from a woman aged 25 to 39 in good health. The CDR3 DNA reads as TGTGCCAGCCCTCCGGACAGGGTGAACACTGAAGCTTTCTTT. It translates to CASPPDRVNTEAFF.